This T cell receptor (beta chain) is from a study of T cells after yellow fever vaccination. The study, taken as a whole, reports: Highly abundant clonotypes carried over from the bulk population could end up in FACS-sorted repertoires as contaminants. It was the secondary response that reached its peak faster, day 5 versus 15, but it was weaker. Clones from primary vaccination mostly reappeared after the booster (96% CD4, approximately 86% CD8). Only a minor proportion of clonotypes was detected across both CD4 and CD8 compartments.

The V gene's germline CDR1 is DFQATT and CDR2 SNEGSKA (reference sequence). CDR3 length equals 11 residues. The germline V and J ends were trimmed by 6 bases and 5 bases, with 10 bases remaining between them. Comments on this clonotype: Its antigen is currently unknown.

TCRdb processed the 5' RACE reads anew with MiXCR; each CDR3 protein has one entry. This sample has around 550,000 distinct CDR3 sequences, with about 19% found just once. The sequences come from PBMCs, collected 15 days after the yellow fever booster vaccination. This TCR was recovered from a man in his thirties or forties who received the YFV17D yellow fever vaccine. V usage is TRBV20-1 and J usage is TRBJ2-5; TRBD2 might be the D (5 bases). The CDR3 DNA reads TGCAGTGCGGAGCGGTCGGAGACCCAGTACTTC. As protein: CSAERSETQYF.